The rows below give T cell receptor beta chains drawn from one sample of a study of naive and memory T cell subsets. Via MiXCR, TCRdb re-called the UMI-ligation and nested PCR reads, giving one row per CDR3 protein. The top ten hold 1.6% of the sample, which has 70,000 to 95,000 distinct CDR3 sequences, more than 6.5% seen once. Specimen: central memory CD4+ T cells from blood. All receptors derive from a human donor in good health. Both conserved end residues are part of each CDR3. D genes are given only for firm matches. Not all rows give a size; the values are once, few, many and, for expanded clones, a class.

j_gene	d_gene	abundance	v_gene	CDR3aa	CDR3nt
TRBJ2-4	TRBD1	many	TRBV7-2	CASSLAGQGENIQYF	TGTGCCAGCAGCTTAGCGGGACAGGGAGAGAACATTCAGTACTTC
TRBJ1-4	TRBD1	few	TRBV16	CASSQSGTGGEKLFF	TGTGCCAGCAGCCAATCAGGAACAGGGGGTGAAAAACTGTTTTTT
TRBJ2-1	TRBD2	NA	TRBV4-3	CASSQDFIRGGADEQFF	TGCGCCAGCAGCCAAGATTTTATTCGCGGGGGGGCGGATGAGCAGTTCTTC
TRBJ2-7	NA	many	TRBV18	CASSPSWVASYEQYF	TGTGCCAGCTCACCAAGCTGGGTCGCCTCCTACGAGCAGTACTTC
TRBJ1-5	NA	few	TRBV19	CASSMSLQSPQHF	TGTGCCAGTAGTATGAGCCTCCAGAGTCCCCAGCATTTT
TRBJ1-1	NA	few	TRBV10-3	CAIGRGGVTEAFF	TGTGCCATCGGAAGAGGGGGGGTCACTGAAGCTTTCTTT
TRBJ2-7	NA	many	TRBV20-1	CSARGRVIYEQYF	TGCAGTGCTAGAGGGAGGGTAATCTACGAGCAGTACTTC
TRBJ2-7	NA	NA	TRBV6-2/TRBV6-3	CASNREGLSPYEQYF	TGTGCCAGCAATCGTGAAGGCCTTTCCCCCTACGAGCAGTACTTC
TRBJ1-6	TRBD1	many	TRBV7-3	CASSLRGQAQSPLHF	TGTGCCAGCAGCCTCCGGGGACAGGCTCAGTCACCCCTCCACTTT
TRBJ1-6	NA	many	TRBV28	CASSSGTRNSPLHF	TGTGCCAGCAGTTCCGGGACAAGGAATTCACCCCTCCACTTT
TRBJ1-4	TRBD1	many	TRBV7-2	CASSSATGQVVF	TGTGCCAGCAGCTCTGCCACGGGACAGGTGGTGTTT
TRBJ2-5	NA	many	TRBV12-3/TRBV12-4	CASSLSGARISQYF	TGTGCCAGCAGTTTATCAGGGGCGAGAATCTCCCAGTACTTC
TRBJ2-2	TRBD2	many	TRBV7-3	CASSPRLAGGGELFF	TGTGCCAGCAGCCCCCGACTAGCGGGAGGGGGGGAGCTGTTTTTT
TRBJ1-5	NA	many	TRBV7-2	CASSVDMSLPQHF	TGTGCCAGCAGCGTTGACATGTCTCTGCCCCAGCATTTT
TRBJ2-1	TRBD2	many	TRBV20-1	CSAREVTSGRREQFF	TGCAGTGCTAGAGAGGTAACTAGCGGGAGACGTGAGCAGTTCTTC
TRBJ1-4	NA	few	TRBV12-3/TRBV12-4	CASSSPRATNEKLFF	TGTGCCAGCAGCTCCCCCAGGGCAACTAATGAAAAACTGTTTTTT
TRBJ2-3	TRBD1	NA	TRBV6-6	CASMGTGGSVDTQYF	TGTGCCAGCATGGGGACAGGGGGCTCCGTAGATACGCAGTATTTT
TRBJ1-6	NA	few	TRBV2	CASTGNYNSPLHF	TGTGCCAGCACGGGGAATTATAATTCACCCCTCCACTTT
TRBJ1-1	NA	few	TRBV13	CASSDSPRTRNTEAFF	TGTGCCAGCAGCGACAGTCCCCGCACCCGGAACACTGAAGCTTTCTTT
TRBJ2-4	NA	NA	TRBV15	CAIRDNSNIQYF	TGTGCCATTCGGGACAACTCAAACATTCAGTACTTC
TRBJ1-2	NA	many	TRBV20-1	CSASVRNNYGYTF	TGCAGTGCTAGTGTCAGAAATAACTATGGCTACACCTTC
TRBJ2-2	NA	NA	TRBV4-1	CASSPNTGFTGELFF	TGCGCCAGCAGCCCAAACACAGGGTTCACCGGGGAGCTGTTTTTT
TRBJ2-5	NA	NA	TRBV18	CASSPTQQETQYF	TGTGCCAGCTCACCCACCCAACAAGAGACCCAGTACTTC
TRBJ2-1	TRBD2	NA	TRBV7-9	CASSSSPGTSAMF	TGTGCCAGCAGCTCGTCCCCCGGGACTAGCGCCATGTTC
TRBJ2-1	TRBD2	many	TRBV30	CAWRREAPNEQFF	TGTGCCTGGAGGCGGGAGGCGCCCAATGAGCAGTTCTTC
TRBJ2-1	NA	many	TRBV29-1	CSVAAGMDRPREQFF	TGCAGCGTTGCGGCCGGGATGGACCGACCCCGTGAGCAGTTCTTC
TRBJ1-2	NA	NA	TRBV10-3	CAISEGGRESGGYTF	TGTGCCATCAGTGAGGGGGGCAGGGAATCGGGAGGCTACACCTTC
TRBJ1-4	NA	few	TRBV18	CASLPTASDEKLFF	TGTGCCAGCTTACCCACGGCATCGGATGAAAAACTGTTTTTT
TRBJ2-3	TRBD1	many	TRBV4-3	CASSQVGQLPTDTQYF	TGCGCCAGCAGCCAAGTGGGACAGCTTCCCACAGATACGCAGTATTTT
TRBJ2-3	TRBD1	few	TRBV9	CASSELTGKGTDTQYF	TGTGCCAGCAGCGAATTGACAGGGAAGGGCACAGATACGCAGTATTTT
TRBJ1-5	NA	many	TRBV19	CASSRQTGQPQHF	TGTGCCAGTAGTCGACAGACGGGTCAGCCCCAGCATTTT
TRBJ2-7	NA	NA	TRBV18	CASSPQYSRSSYEQYF	TGTGCCAGCTCACCACAGTATTCCAGGAGCTCCTACGAGCAGTACTTC
TRBJ1-3	TRBD1	NA	TRBV28	CASSLSTTGVGNTIYF	TGTGCCAGCAGTTTATCCACAACAGGGGTCGGAAACACCATATATTTT
TRBJ2-1	TRBD2	few	TRBV6-5	CASSLRGDYNEQFF	TGTGCCAGCAGTCTTCGGGGGGATTACAATGAGCAGTTCTTC